The 19 T cell receptor beta chains in this list originate from one sample, sequenced in a study of T cells generated in artificial thymic organoids. Which antigens these TCRs recognize remains unknown. Semi-nested PCR with reverse primers in the TRAC or TRBC constant regions amplified each chain separately. MiXCR, run by TCRdb on the 5' RACE reads, gives a single entry per CDR3 protein. The sample carries about 5,400 distinct CDR3 sequences, 20% to 30% recorded once. Human HSPCs were combined with MS5 stroma expressing human DLL1. The seeding cells were CD34+CD3- hematopoietic stem and progenitor cells purified by FACS to remove T cells. Sequenced: naive CD8+ T cells grown in artificial thymic organoids from cord blood stem and progenitor cells. Subset indicated: CD3+TCRalphabeta+CD8SP T cells; for blood, CD45RO-CCR7+ naive CD8+ T cells. The source of these receptors is a human donor who gave cord blood stem cells for thymic organoid culture, a cardiac surgery patient who gave postnatal thymus, or a blood donor (not recorded which).

Note on this clonotype: A much larger clone differs by one base, so this may be a read error. V and J are TRBV12-3 or TRBV12-4 and TRBJ2-3; D might be TRBD2 (6 bases). Trimming pared 4 bases from V and 6 bases from J, leaving 17 bases between. The CDR3 is made up of 15 amino acids. CDR3 residues: CASSSRQPRGDTQYF. In DNA, the CDR3 is TGTGCCAGCAGTTCCAGACAGCCACGGGGGGATACGCAGTATTTT.

Regarding this clonotype: Because the CDR3 is missing its conserved closing phenylalanine or tryptophan, this is likely a read error. No DNA is shown, since the ends of the CDR3 on it are uncertain; the CDR3 is the one TCRdb lists. The CDR3 protein is CASRDRGPEVLGL. The gene calls are TRBV6-5 and TRBJ2-5; the table gives TRBD1 as D, unverified against the DNA. Germline loops: CDR1 MNHEY, CDR2 SVGAGI. The CDR3 adds up to 13 amino acids, both ends counted.

This clonotype ranks as medium-sized. The rearrangement uses TRBV7-4 and TRBJ2-3; the D gene could be TRBD1 or TRBD2 (6 bases each). This CDR3 contains 15 residues. V was trimmed by 2 bases and J by 2 bases, leaving 11 bases between them. Per the germline V gene, CDR1 is SGHVT and CDR2 is SQSDAQ. The CDR3 spells CASSLPGEVTDTQYF. In DNA, the CDR3 is TGTGCCAGCAGCTTACCAGGGGAGGTCACAGATACGCAGTATTTT.

This clonotype qualifies as medium-sized (0.01 to 0.1%). This chain joins TRBV18 and TRBJ1-6; TRBD1 matches 7 bases. V was clipped by 3 bases and J by 0 bases; unmatched bases: 2. The CDR3 has 16 amino acids. CDR1 and CDR2 (germline): KGHSH, LQKENI. CDR3 nucleotides: TGTGCCAGCTCACCGAGGGACAGCTCCTATAATTCACCCCTCCACTTT. This codes for CASSPRDSSYNSPLHF.

In its sample, this clonotype is medium-sized (0.01 to 0.1%). J is TRBJ2-7 and V is TRBV7-2, with 9 bases identical to TRBD1. CDR1 and CDR2 (germline): SGHTA, FQGNSA. The CDR3 covers 14 residues. With 6 bases clipped from V and 2 bases from J, the junction kept 5 bases outside the gene matches. In DNA, the CDR3 is TGTGCCAGCAGTGTGACAGGGGGGCCCTACGAGCAGTACTTC. This codes for CASSVTGGPYEQYF. Supplemented by reference TRBV7-2 and TRBJ2-7, the full variable domain reads GAGVSQSPSNKVTEKGKDVELRCDPISGHTALYWYRQSLGQGLEFLIYFQGNSAPDKSGLPSDRFSAERTGGSVSTLTIQRTQQEDSAVYLCASSVTGGPYEQYFGPGTRLTVT.

By sample fraction, this clonotype is medium-sized (0.01 to 0.1%). The CDR3 protein is CATRQVSTGELFF. The CDR3 DNA sequence: TGTGCCACCAGACAGGTTTCCACCGGGGAGCTGTTTTTT. The rearrangement joins TRBV24-1 to TRBJ2-2, with a tentative D call TRBD1 (5 bases). This CDR3 is 13 amino acids long. The V gene's germline CDR1 is KGHDR and CDR2 SFDVKD. Trimming left V 7 bases short and J 4 bases short, with 9 bases between.

This clonotype is categorized as medium-sized. The chain joins TRBV4-1 to TRBJ1-5, with 7 bases fitting TRBD1. Germline V gene sequence: CDR1 MGHRA, CDR2 YSYEKL. CDR3 length: 19 residues. V lost 1 base and J lost 0; bases outside the gene matches: 12. DNA of the CDR3: TGCGCCAGCAGCCAAGCCCCCGGGACAGCTTTTTATAGCAATCAGCCCCAGCATTTT. Translated, it gives CASSQAPGTAFYSNQPQHF.

The genes are TRBV11-2 and TRBJ2-7; tentative D call: TRBD1 (5 bases). The CDR3 extends over 19 amino acids. Germline V gene sequence: CDR1 SGHAT, CDR2 FQNNGV. The ends were cut back, 3 bases at V and 1 base at J, with 25 bases in the middle. The CDR3, as DNA: TGTGCCAGCAGCTTTCGGCCAGGGTGGAAGAAACTGGGATCCTACGAGCAGTACTTC. It is translated as CASSFRPGWKKLGSYEQYF.

By share, this clonotype ranks as medium-sized. The rearrangement links TRBV6-5 to TRBJ2-2, with a possible D match to TRBD2 (5 bases). CDR1 and CDR2 from the germline V gene are MNHEY and SVGAGI. V was shortened by 4 bases and J by 1 base, with 13 bases between the two germline ends. The length of the CDR3 is 16 residues. CDR3 nucleotides: TGTGCCAGCAGTTCCCCCGGACTTCTGAACACCGGGGAGCTGTTTTTT. Translating it yields CASSSPGLLNTGELFF.

The chain couples TRBV5-1 to TRBJ1-4; a possible D gene is TRBD1 (6 bases). V shed 0 bases and J shed 4 bases, with 16 bases lying between them. This CDR3 region has 17 residues. CDR1 and CDR2 (germline): SGHRS, YFSETQ. The chain's CDR3 is CASSLATGAGNNEKLFF. CDR3 DNA sequence: TGCGCCAGCAGCTTGGCTACGGGGGCCGGGAATAATGAAAAACTGTTTTTT. Complete variable domain (other parts from reference TRBV5-1 and TRBJ1-4): KAGVTQTPRYLIKTRGQQVTLSCSPISGHRSVSWYQQTPGQGLQFLFEYFSETQRNKGNFPGRFSGRQFSNSRSEMNVSTLELGDSALYLCASSLATGAGNNEKLFFGSGTQLSVL.

This clonotype is judged medium-sized. V is TRBV6-6 and J is TRBJ2-7, with 7 bases that match TRBD1. The V gene end was trimmed by 5 bases and the J gene end by 2 bases; junction bases not matched to a gene: 3. The CDR3 runs to 13 residues. CDR1 and CDR2 from the germline V gene are MNHNY and SVGAGI (reference sequence). Here the CDR3 reads CASSPDRAYEQYF. The CDR3 region has the DNA TGTGCCAGCAGTCCCGACAGGGCCTACGAGCAGTACTTC.

In its sample, this clonotype is medium-sized. This chain joins TRBV28 and TRBJ2-7, with D unresolved. CDR1 and CDR2 from the germline V gene are MDHEN and SYDVKM. This CDR3 spans 11 amino acids. Trimming shortened V by 3 bases and J by 6 bases, and 6 bases separated the two germline ends. CDR3 nucleotides: TGTGCCAGCAGTTTGTACTTCGAGCAGTACTTC. It specifies CASSLYFEQYF.

By frequency in the sample, this clonotype is medium-sized. V and J are TRBV7-9 and TRBJ2-4; D remains ambiguous. The V gene's germline CDR1 is SEHNR and CDR2 FQNEAQ (reference sequence). The CDR3 has 16 residues. V was shortened by 3 bases and J by 0 bases, with 12 bases between the two germline ends. CDR3 bases: TGTGCCAGCAGCTTGCCCTCCGGAAGAGCCAAAAACATTCAGTACTTC. Translation gives CASSLPSGRAKNIQYF. The full variable domain, in which reference TRBV7-9 and TRBJ2-4 provide the parts outside the CDR3, is DTGVSQNPRHKITKRGQNVTFRCDPISEHNRLYWYRQTLGQGPEFLTYFQNEAQLEKSRLLSDRFSAERPKGSFSTLEIQRTEQGDSAMYLCASSLPSGRAKNIQYFGAGTRLSVL.

This clonotype was seen repeatedly, ten times or more. Germline and junction disagree at one end, which may indicate a read error. This chain links TRBV6-6 with TRBJ2-3; 8 positions match TRBD2. Germline V gene sequence: CDR1 MNHNY, CDR2 SVGAGI (reference sequence). This CDR3 is 10 amino acids long. The CDR3 is CVSGRGGKYF. CDR3 nucleotide sequence: TGTGTCAGCGGCCGCGGGGGGAAGTATTTT.

Notes on this clonotype: This may stem from a read error, because a much larger clone lies one nucleotide away. The chain has TRBV4-1 and TRBJ2-1; D remains ambiguous. Germline V gene data show CDR1 as MGHRA and CDR2 as YSYEKL. The CDR3 totals 12 residues. Between the trimmed V and J ends, which lost 7 bases and 5 bases, there was a span of 9 bases. The CDR3 spells CASNRPDNEQFF. The CDR3 coding sequence is TGCGCCAGCAACCGACCCGACAATGAGCAGTTCTTC.

This chain connects TRBV10-3 to TRBJ1-6; D perhaps matches TRBD1 (5 bases). Germline V lookup: CDR1 ENHRY, CDR2 SYGVKD. The ends were cut back, 4 bases at V and 0 bases at J, with 16 bases in the middle. There are 18 residues in the CDR3. CDR3 region: CAISGDFCLSSYNSPLHF. As DNA, the CDR3 is TGTGCCATCAGTGGGGACTTTTGCCTGAGCTCCTATAATTCACCCCTCCACTTT.

About this clonotype itself: A read error is possible here, since a much larger clone lies one base away. The CDR3 does not close with the conserved phenylalanine or tryptophan, likely indicating a read error. This chain links TRBV19 with TRBJ2-7; the match to TRBD1 covers 9 bases. The J segment lost 3 bases and the V segment lost 7 bases, leaving 7 bases of the junction unmatched. Germline V CDR1 and CDR2: LNHDA, SQIVND (reference sequence). The length of the CDR3 is 14 residues. CDR3 sequence (DNA): TGTGCCAGTACCGTGGGACAGGGAGGCTACGAGCAGTACTCC. It specifies CASTVGQGGYEQYS.

This clonotype is medium-sized in the sample. V and J are TRBV9 and TRBJ1-1, with D unclear. Germline V gene sequence: CDR1 SGDLS, CDR2 YYNGEE. The V and J ends lost 1 base and 1 base respectively, with 5 bases between them. This CDR3 is 13 amino acids long. This chain's CDR3 is CASSVRGNTEAFF. Written as DNA, the CDR3 is TGTGCCAGCAGCGTAAGAGGGAACACTGAAGCTTTCTTT.

The chain has TRBV4-3 and TRBJ2-7, with D tentatively TRBD2 (5 bases). The CDR3 covers 12 residues. Trimming took 1 base from V and 6 from J, leaving 7 bases between them. Germline V gene sequence: CDR1 LGHNA, CDR2 YSLEER. The CDR3 DNA reads as TGCGCCAGCAGCCAAGGAGGGAGCGAGCAGTACTTC. This sequence encodes CASSQGGSEQYF.